The next 28 T cell receptor beta chains were all read from a single sample in a study of blood T cell repertoires in COVID-19 (dated by TCRdb to 2020 to 2021). The library was obtained by the immunoSEQ multiplex PCR assay. TCRdb stores this immuneACCESS table with in-frame sequences only. Part of the clones is absent; in the studies checked, under half of the shortfall reflects unresolved V genes, and no reason is known for the rest. In all, the sample holds fewer than 250,000 clones, and over 80% of those were seen once. The ten largest account for over 5.5% of the sample. The sequencing sample was made of peripheral blood. The receptor set was obtained from a woman aged 55-69 years with active or convalescent COVID-19.

Turning to this clone: An end of the junction differs from the germline gene, which may be a read error. The chain is built from TRBV18 and TRBJ2-1, with D unclear. Per germline, CDR1 KGHSH and CDR2 LQKENI. This CDR3 region has 12 residues. CDR3 residues: CASAPEAYEQFF. CDR3 DNA sequence: TGTGCCAGCGCACCCGAGGCATATGAGCAGTTCTTC.

This chain uses TRBV30 with TRBJ1-6; 12 bases align to TRBD1. CDR3 length equals 15 residues. The V and J ends lost 1 base and 7 bases, in that order; junction bases with no gene match: 2. CDR1 is GTSNPN and CDR2 is SVGIG in the germline V gene (reference sequence). CDR3 protein: CAWSAGTGGNSPLHF. The CDR3, as DNA: TGTGCCTGGAGTGCTGGGACAGGGGGCAATTCACCCCTCCACTTT.

The V and J genes are TRBV19 and TRBJ1-1; D gene uncertain. Germline V gene sequence: CDR1 LNHDA, CDR2 SQIVND (reference sequence). Trimming removed 0 bases at V and 5 bases at J, with 7 bases between. The CDR3 contains 13 residues. CDR3 region: CASSIDRWTEAFF. The CDR3 region has the DNA TGTGCCAGTAGTATAGACAGGTGGACTGAAGCTTTCTTT.

The V call is TRBV5-4, the J call TRBJ2-3; TRBD2 matches at 14 bases. Germline CDR1 reads SGHNT; CDR2 reads YYREEE (reference sequence). The junction had 8 bases not matched to a gene; V was cut back by 3 bases and J by 5 bases. The CDR3 has 17 residues. The CDR3 is CASSSQTSGGGIDTQYF. As DNA, the CDR3 is TGTGCCAGCAGCTCCCAGACTAGCGGGGGGGGGATAGATACGCAGTATTTT.

The genes are TRBV7-9 and TRBJ2-3; 7 nucleotides agree with TRBD2. In germline, CDR1 is SEHNR, CDR2 FQNEAQ (reference sequence). The CDR3 has 15 amino acids. The trim removed 5 bases at V and 5 bases at J, leaving 10 bases unmatched. Written as DNA, the CDR3 is TGTGCCAGCAGCATCCGGGTAGGGAGGGGAGATACGCAGTATTTT. Translated, it gives CASSIRVGRGDTQYF.

J is TRBJ2-7 and V is TRBV2; unclear D gene. The ends were cut back, 8 bases at V and 0 bases at J, with 14 bases in the middle. This CDR3 contains 14 residues. The germline CDR1 and CDR2 sequences are SNHLY and FYNNEI. The CDR3 nucleotides are TGTGCCAGCCAGTTGTCTAGGAGCTCCTACGAGCAGTACTTC. Protein: CASQLSRSSYEQYF.

The gene calls are TRBV5-1 and TRBJ1-4; D may be TRBD1 (6 bases). Germline CDR1 reads SGHRS; CDR2 reads YFSETQ. Deletions cut 1 base from V and 8 bases from J, with 12 bases between. CDR3 size: 14 residues. The CDR3 coding sequence is TGCGCCAGCAGCTTGTCAGGGAGGGGGGAAAAACTGTTTTTT. Amino acid sequence: CASSLSGRGEKLFF.

This rearrangement joins TRBV19 to TRBJ2-1; TRBD2 aligns across 16 bases. Unmatched junction bases numbered 13, after V lost 2 bases and J lost 0 bases. CDR3 length: 22 amino acids. Germline CDR1 reads LNHDA; CDR2 reads SQIVND (reference sequence). CDR3 region: CASSIPGTSGRAFLSSYNEQFF. The CDR3 DNA is TGTGCCAGTAGTATACCCGGGACTAGCGGGAGGGCCTTTCTGAGCTCCTACAATGAGCAGTTCTTC.

The count of this clone is one. The V gene is TRBV28, the J gene TRBJ2-7, with a tentative D call TRBD1 (6 bases). V was shortened by 5 bases and J by 6 bases, with 14 bases between the two germline ends. Germline CDR1 is MDHEN and CDR2 is SYDVKM. The CDR3 contains 13 residues. The CDR3 here is CASSIPTGSEQYF. Here the CDR3 DNA reads TGTGCCAGCAGTATACCTACAGGGTCCGAGCAGTACTTC.

The chain uses TRBV6-4 and TRBJ2-2; 8 bases are a match to TRBD1. Germline V CDR1 and CDR2: MRHNA, SNTAGT. The V and J ends lost 6 bases and 6 bases, in that order; junction bases with no gene match: 6. This CDR3 has 14 residues. The CDR3 coding sequence is TGTGCCAGCAGGATAGGGACAGGCGCCGGGGAGCTGTTTTTT. Protein sequence: CASRIGTGAGELFF.

The CDR3 sequence: CASSHSETRGPQPQHF. CDR3 bases: TGCGCCAGCAGCCATTCAGAAACAAGGGGGCCTCAGCCCCAGCATTTT. The rearrangement links TRBV4-1 to TRBJ1-5; TRBD1 aligns across 7 bases. CDR1 MGHRA and CDR2 YSYEKL come from the germline V gene. With 3 bases clipped from V and 6 bases from J, the junction kept 11 bases outside the gene matches. The CDR3 is made up of 16 amino acids.

The V and J genes are TRBV29-1 and TRBJ2-1, with TRBD1 identical over 9 bases. CDR1 and CDR2 (germline): SQVTM, ANQGSEA. J lost 9 bases, V lost 7 bases, and 13 bases had no gene match. This CDR3 has 14 residues. The CDR3 DNA is TGCAGCGGGGCTATGCGGACAGGGGAAAGTGAGCAGTTCTTC. It specifies CSGAMRTGESEQFF.

The CDR3 region is CASSPTPEPYGYTF. The CDR3 DNA reads TGTGCCAGCAGCCCCACACCAGAACCGTATGGCTACACCTTC. This sequence joins TRBV11-3 and TRBJ1-2; D uncertain. V was clipped by 5 bases and J by 5 bases, with 15 bases between them. The CDR3 loop spans 14 amino acids. Looked up from germline, CDR1 is SGHNT and CDR2 is YENEEA.

The rearrangement joins TRBV4-2 to TRBJ2-5; TRBD1 matches at 7 bases. Germline trimming cut 3 bases from V and 1 base from J; bases unmatched to any gene: 14. The CDR3 loop spans 18 amino acids. Germline V lookup: CDR1 LGHNA, CDR2 YNFKEQ. The CDR3 nucleotides read TGTGCCAGCAGCCAGACACTAAGAGGGGGACAGAGCCAAGAGACCCAGTACTTC. It is translated as CASSQTLRGGQSQETQYF.

This clone occurred once. CDR3 protein: CASSPQIEQYF. The CDR3 DNA follows: TGTGCCAGCAGTCCCCAAATCGAGCAGTACTTC. V is TRBV6-5 and J is TRBJ2-7, with D uncertain. The germline V gene has CDR1 MNHEY and CDR2 SVGAGI. The CDR3 consists of 11 residues. V was clipped by 5 bases and J by 6 bases, with 8 bases between them.

This rearrangement joins TRBV5-4 to TRBJ2-5, with TRBD1 as a possible D gene (5 bases). V lost 0 bases and J 1 base, leaving 7 bases between the germline ends. Germline CDR1 reads SGHNT; CDR2 reads YYREEE (reference sequence). This CDR3 comprises 14 residues. Written as DNA, the CDR3 is TGTGCCAGCAGCTTGGCAGGGCTCCAAGAGACCCAGTACTTC. Encoded protein: CASSLAGLQETQYF.

V is TRBV10-3 and J is TRBJ2-2; TRBD1 is a possible D gene (5 bases). Germline CDR1 and CDR2: ENHRY and SYGVKD. The CDR3 sequence is 14 residues long. V lost 3 bases and J lost 4, with 9 bases in between. CDR3 bases: TGTGCCATCAGTGACAGGGTGGGCACCGGGGAGCTGTTTTTT. Translating it yields CAISDRVGTGELFF.

The chain has TRBV4-1 and TRBJ2-7, with D perhaps matching TRBD1 (6 bases). The length of the CDR3 is 14 residues. Trimming left V 1 base short and J 5 bases short, with 12 bases between. Germline V lookup: CDR1 MGHRA, CDR2 YSYEKL. The DNA of the CDR3 is TGCGCCAGCAGCCAAGTCGCAGGGGTAAACGAGCAGTACGTC. Its translation: CASSQVAGVNEQYV.

The chain is built from TRBV6-6 and TRBJ2-3; TRBD1 aligns across 11 bases. From germline, CDR1 is MNHNY and CDR2 SVGAGI (reference sequence). The CDR3 is 14 residues long. V dropped 6 bases and J dropped 5; count of bases not matched to a gene: 4. The CDR3 loop reads CASSRDRGEDTQYF. The CDR3 DNA reads as TGTGCCAGCAGCCGGGACAGGGGGGAAGATACGCAGTATTTT.

The V gene is TRBV7-2, the J gene TRBJ2-5; TRBD2 agrees at 7 bases. Germline V gives CDR1 SGHTA, CDR2 FQGNSA. CDR3 length: 16 amino acids. Germline trimming cut 5 bases from V and 2 bases from J; bases unmatched to any gene: 11. In DNA, the CDR3 is TGTGCCAGCAGCCCCGCCCTGGGACTATTTCAAGAGACCCAGTACTTC. Residues: CASSPALGLFQETQYF.

CDR3 residues: CASSVQGFGEQFF. The CDR3 DNA is TGCGCCAGCAGTGTACAGGGTTTTGGTGAGCAGTTCTTC. The chain joins TRBV10-1 to TRBJ2-1; D is possibly TRBD1 (6 bases). The germline gives CDR1 WNHNN, CDR2 SYGVQD (reference sequence). There are 13 residues in the CDR3. V lost 4 bases and J lost 9, with 13 bases in between.

The chain joins TRBV5-1 to TRBJ2-5, with TRBD1 matching over 8 bases. Germline trimming cut 4 bases from V and 1 base from J; bases unmatched to any gene: 6. The germline CDR1 and CDR2 sequences are SGHRS and YFSETQ. This CDR3 region has 15 residues. The CDR3 DNA sequence: TGCGCCAGCAGCGGACGGACAGGGCCCCAAGAGACCCAGTACTTC. Amino acids: CASSGRTGPQETQYF.

The V and J genes are TRBV10-2 and TRBJ2-3; 7 positions match TRBD1. This CDR3 has 13 amino acids. The V gene end was trimmed by 7 bases and the J gene end by 6 bases; junction bases not matched to a gene: 7. Germline values: CDR1 WSHSY, CDR2 SAAADI. This CDR3 reads CASNNRGIDTQYF. The DNA for the CDR3 is TGCGCCAGCAACAACAGGGGCATTGATACGCAGTATTTT.

This clone appeared a few times. The chain employs TRBV9 and TRBJ2-1; 9 bases are a match to TRBD1. The CDR3 covers 14 residues. The V segment lost 3 bases and the J segment 10 bases; nucleotides outside the gene matches: 8. Germline CDR1 reads SGDLS; CDR2 reads YYNGEE. CDR3 sequence: CASSAGTGYSEQFF. The CDR3 DNA is TGTGCCAGCAGCGCCGGGACAGGGTATTCGGAGCAGTTCTTC.

The V call is TRBV11-1, the J call TRBJ1-2, with D uncertain. CDR3 length equals 14 residues. Per the germline V gene, CDR1 is SGHAT and CDR2 is FQDESV (reference sequence). V was pared by 1 base and J by 5 bases, with 11 bases between. CDR3 bases: TGTGCCAGCAGCTTAGGTTTGGCGGAGTATGGCTACACCTTC. Protein sequence: CASSLGLAEYGYTF.

V usage is TRBV18 and J usage is TRBJ2-3; a possible D gene is TRBD2 (5 bases). Trimming left V 6 bases short and J 1 base short, with 17 bases between. The germline V gene has CDR1 KGHSH and CDR2 LQKENI. This CDR3 spans 16 amino acids. This chain's CDR3 is CASSHTRAGGTDTQYF. In DNA, the CDR3 is TGTGCCAGCTCCCACACTAGGGCTGGCGGCACAGATACGCAGTATTTT.

This clone was observed once. The chain combines TRBV19 with TRBJ2-2; D unresolved. Germline CDR1 LNHDA, CDR2 SQIVND (reference sequence). The CDR3 spans 14 residues. V was clipped by 0 bases and J by 8 bases, with 10 bases between them. The DNA of the CDR3 is TGTGCCAGTAGTATAGAGGCCGCTTCAGGGGAGCTGTTTTTT. Residues: CASSIEAASGELFF.

J is TRBJ1-5 and V is TRBV2, with D possibly being TRBD1 (5 bases). The germline CDR1 and CDR2 sequences are SNHLY and FYNNEI. Trimming took off 7 bases at V and 3 bases at J, with 10 bases between the two ends. The length of the CDR3 is 13 residues. This CDR3 is CASIADNNQPQHF. CDR3 DNA sequence: TGTGCCAGCATAGCGGACAACAATCAGCCCCAGCATTTT.